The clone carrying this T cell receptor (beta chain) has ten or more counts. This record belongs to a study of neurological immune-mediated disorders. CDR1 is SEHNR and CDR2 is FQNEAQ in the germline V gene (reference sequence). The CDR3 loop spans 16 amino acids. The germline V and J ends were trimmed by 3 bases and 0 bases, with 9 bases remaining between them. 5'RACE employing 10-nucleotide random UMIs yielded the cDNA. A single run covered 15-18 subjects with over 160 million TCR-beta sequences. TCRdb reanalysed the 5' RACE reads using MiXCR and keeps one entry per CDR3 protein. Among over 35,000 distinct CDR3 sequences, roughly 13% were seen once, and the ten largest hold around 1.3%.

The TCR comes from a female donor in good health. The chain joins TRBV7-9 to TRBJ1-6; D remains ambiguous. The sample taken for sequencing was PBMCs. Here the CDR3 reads CASSFRGSSYNSPLHF. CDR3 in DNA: TGTGCCAGCAGCTTCCGAGGGAGCTCCTATAATTCACCCCTCCACTTT.